This T cell receptor (beta chain) emerged from a study of blood T cells in healthy people across ages. The study, taken as a whole, reports: A roughly linear age-dependent decrease characterized TCR beta diversity per million T cells.

This clonotype was counted only a few times. Its target is not known. A second PCR, run for about 7 to 11 cycles, used a sample-barcoded 5' primer plus a J-beta primer mix. MiXCR, applied by TCRdb to the 5' RACE reads, yields one record per CDR3 protein. The sample includes about 1.6 million distinct CDR3 sequences, about 31% of them seen just once. Germline CDR1 is KGHDR and CDR2 is SFDVKD. Trimming shortened V by 1 base and J by 0 bases, and 9 bases separated the two germline ends. The CDR3 runs to 16 residues. Donors were healthy Caucasian individuals from Russia aged about 6 to 100. Every donor gave approximately 10 milliliters of peripheral blood.

Sample: blood. The V call is TRBV24-1, the J call TRBJ2-1; D perhaps matches TRBD2 (5 bases). The TCR comes from a woman in her twenties or thirties in good health. The chain's CDR3 is CATSDLRGSSYNEQFF. The CDR3, as DNA: TGTGCCACCAGTGATTTACGAGGGAGCTCCTACAATGAGCAGTTCTTC.